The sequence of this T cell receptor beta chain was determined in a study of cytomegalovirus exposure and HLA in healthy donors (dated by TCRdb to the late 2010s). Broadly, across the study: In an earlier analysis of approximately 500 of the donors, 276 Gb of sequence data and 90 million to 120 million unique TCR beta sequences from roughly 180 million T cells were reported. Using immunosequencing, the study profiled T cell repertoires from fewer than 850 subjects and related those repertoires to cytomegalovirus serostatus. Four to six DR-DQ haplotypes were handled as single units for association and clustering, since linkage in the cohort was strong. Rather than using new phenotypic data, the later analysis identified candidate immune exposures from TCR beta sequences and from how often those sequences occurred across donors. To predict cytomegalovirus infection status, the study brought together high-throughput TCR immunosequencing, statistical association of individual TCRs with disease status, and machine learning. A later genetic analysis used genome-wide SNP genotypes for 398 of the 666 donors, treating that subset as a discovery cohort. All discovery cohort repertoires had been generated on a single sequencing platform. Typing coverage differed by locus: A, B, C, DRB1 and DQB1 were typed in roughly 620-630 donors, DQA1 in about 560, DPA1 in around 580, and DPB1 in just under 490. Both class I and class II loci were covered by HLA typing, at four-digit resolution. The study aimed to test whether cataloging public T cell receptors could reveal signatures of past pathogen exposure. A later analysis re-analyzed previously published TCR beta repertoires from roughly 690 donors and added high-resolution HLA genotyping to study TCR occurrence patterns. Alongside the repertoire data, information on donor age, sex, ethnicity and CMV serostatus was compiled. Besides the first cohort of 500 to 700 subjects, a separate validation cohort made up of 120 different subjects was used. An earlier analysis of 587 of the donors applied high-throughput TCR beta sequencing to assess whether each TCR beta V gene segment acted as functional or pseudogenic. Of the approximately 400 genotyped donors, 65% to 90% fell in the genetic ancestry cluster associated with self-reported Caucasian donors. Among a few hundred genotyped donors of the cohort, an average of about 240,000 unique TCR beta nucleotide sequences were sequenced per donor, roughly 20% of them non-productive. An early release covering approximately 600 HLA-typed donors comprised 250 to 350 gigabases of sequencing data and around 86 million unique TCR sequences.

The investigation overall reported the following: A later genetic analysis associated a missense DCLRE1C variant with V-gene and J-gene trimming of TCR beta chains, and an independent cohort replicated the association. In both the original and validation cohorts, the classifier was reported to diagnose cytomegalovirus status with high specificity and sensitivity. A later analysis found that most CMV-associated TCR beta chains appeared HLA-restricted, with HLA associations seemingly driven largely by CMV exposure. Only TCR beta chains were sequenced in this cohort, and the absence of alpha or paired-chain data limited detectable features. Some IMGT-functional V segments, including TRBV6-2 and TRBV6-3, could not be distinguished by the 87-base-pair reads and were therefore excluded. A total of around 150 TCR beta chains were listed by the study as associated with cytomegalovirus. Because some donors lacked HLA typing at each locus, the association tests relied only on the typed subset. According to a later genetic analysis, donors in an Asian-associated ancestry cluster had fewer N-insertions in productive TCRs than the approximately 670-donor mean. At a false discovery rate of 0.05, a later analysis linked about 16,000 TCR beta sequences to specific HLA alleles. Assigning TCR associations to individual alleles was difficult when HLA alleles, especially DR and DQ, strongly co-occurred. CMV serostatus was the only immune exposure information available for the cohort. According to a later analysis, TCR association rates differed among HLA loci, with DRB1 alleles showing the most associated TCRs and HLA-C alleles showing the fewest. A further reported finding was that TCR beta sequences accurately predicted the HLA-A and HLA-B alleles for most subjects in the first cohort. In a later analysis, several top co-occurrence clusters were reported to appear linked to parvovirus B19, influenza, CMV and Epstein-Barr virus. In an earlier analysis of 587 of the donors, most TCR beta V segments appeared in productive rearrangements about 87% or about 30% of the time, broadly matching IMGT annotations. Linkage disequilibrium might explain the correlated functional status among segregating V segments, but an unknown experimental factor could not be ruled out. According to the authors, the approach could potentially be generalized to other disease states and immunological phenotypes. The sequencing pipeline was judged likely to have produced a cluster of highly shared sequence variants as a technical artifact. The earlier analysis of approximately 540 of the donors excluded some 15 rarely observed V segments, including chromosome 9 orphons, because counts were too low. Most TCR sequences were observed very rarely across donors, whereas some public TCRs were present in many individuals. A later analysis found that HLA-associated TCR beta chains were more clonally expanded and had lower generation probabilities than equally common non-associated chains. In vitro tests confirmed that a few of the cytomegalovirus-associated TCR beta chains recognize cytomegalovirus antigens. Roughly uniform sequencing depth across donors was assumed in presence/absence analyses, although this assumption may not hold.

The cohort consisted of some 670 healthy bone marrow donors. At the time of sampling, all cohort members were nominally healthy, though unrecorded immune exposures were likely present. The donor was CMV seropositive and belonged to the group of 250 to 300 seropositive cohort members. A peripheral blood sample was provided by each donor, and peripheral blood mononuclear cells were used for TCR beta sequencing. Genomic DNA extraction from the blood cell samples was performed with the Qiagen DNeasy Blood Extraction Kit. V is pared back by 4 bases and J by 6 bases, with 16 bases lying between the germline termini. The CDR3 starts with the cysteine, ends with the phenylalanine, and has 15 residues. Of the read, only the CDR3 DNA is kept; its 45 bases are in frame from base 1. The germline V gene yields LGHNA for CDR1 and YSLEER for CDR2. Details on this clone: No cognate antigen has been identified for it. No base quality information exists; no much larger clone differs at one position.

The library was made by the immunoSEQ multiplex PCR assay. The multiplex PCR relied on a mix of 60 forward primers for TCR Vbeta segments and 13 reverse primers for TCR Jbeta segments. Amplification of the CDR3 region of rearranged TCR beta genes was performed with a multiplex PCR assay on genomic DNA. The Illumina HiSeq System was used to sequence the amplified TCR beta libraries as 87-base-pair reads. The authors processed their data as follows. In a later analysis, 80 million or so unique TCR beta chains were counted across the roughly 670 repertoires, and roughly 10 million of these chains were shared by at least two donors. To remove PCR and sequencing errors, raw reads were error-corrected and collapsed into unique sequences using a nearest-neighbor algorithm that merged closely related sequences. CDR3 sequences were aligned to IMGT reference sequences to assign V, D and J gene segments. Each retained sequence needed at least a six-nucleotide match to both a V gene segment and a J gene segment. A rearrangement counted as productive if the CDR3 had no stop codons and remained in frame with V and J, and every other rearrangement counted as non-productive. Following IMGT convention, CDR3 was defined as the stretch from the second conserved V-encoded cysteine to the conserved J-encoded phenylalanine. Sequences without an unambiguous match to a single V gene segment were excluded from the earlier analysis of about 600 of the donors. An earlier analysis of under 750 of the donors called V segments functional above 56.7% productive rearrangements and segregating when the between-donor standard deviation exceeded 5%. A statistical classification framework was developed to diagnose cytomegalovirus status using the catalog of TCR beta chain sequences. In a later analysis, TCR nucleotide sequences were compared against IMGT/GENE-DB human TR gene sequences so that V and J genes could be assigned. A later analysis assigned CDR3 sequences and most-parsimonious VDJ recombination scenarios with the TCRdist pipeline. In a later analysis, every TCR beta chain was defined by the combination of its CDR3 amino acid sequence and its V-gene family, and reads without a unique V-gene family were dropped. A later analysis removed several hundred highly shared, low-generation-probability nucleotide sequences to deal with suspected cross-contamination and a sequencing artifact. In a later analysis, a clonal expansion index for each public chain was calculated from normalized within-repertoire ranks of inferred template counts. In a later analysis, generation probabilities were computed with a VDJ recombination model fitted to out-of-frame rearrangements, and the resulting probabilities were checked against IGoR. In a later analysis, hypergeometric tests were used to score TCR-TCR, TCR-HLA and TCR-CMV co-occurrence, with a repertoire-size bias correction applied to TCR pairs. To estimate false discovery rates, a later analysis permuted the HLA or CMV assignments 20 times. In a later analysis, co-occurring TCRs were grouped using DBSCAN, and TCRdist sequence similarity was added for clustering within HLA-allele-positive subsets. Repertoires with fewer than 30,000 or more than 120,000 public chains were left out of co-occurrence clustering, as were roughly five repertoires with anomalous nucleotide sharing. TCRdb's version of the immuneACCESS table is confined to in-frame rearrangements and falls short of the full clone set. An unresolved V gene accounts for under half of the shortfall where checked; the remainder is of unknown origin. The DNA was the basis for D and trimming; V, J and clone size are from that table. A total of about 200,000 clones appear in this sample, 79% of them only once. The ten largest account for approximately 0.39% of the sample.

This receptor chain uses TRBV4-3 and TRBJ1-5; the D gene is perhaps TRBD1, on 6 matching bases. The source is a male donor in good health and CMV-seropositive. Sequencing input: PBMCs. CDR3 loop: CASSPETGISQPQHF. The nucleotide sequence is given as TGCGCCAGCAGCCCTGAAACAGGGATAAGTCAGCCCCAGCATTTT.